This TCR beta chain derives from a study of blood T cell repertoires in COVID-19. Study information: T cells, B-cell-depleted T cells, or PBMCs provided the cDNA or gDNA that served as material.

As processed by the authors: Nucleated cell number was recorded as an estimate derived from reference gene primer amplification. Clones were read by immunoSEQ multiplex PCR, and TCRdb kept only the in-frame ones, dropping some. That table gives V, J and clone size, and the DNA gave D and trimming. The table lists over 130,000 clones, more than 80% of them singletons. From germline, CDR1 is SQVTM and CDR2 ANQGSEA. V gave up 6 bases and J gave up 2 bases, with 14 bases separating them. The CDR3 totals 14 residues. This sequence originates from an elderly woman with acute or convalescent COVID-19. The V gene is TRBV29-1, the J gene TRBJ2-1; D possibly corresponds to TRBD1 (6 bases). What was sequenced was peripheral blood. CDR3 residues: CSVVTGRPYNEQFF. CDR3 in DNA: TGCAGCGTAGTAACAGGGCGCCCCTACAATGAGCAGTTCTTC.